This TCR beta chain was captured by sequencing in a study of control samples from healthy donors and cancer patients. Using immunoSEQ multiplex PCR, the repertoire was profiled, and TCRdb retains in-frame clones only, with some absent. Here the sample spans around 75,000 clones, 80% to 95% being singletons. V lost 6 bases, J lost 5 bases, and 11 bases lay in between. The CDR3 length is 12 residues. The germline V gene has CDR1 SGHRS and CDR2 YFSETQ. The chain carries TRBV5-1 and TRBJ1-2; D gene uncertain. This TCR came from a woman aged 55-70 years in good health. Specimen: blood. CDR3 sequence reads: CASTGSRYGYTF. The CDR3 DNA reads TGCGCCAGCACCGGGTCTCGTTATGGCTACACCTTC.